The next 22 T cell receptor beta chains were all read from a single sample in a study of identical twins. TCRdb called the 5' RACE reads again in MiXCR, with one record for every CDR3 protein. The repertoire holds about 450,000 distinct CDR3 sequences, with under 20% as singletons. The sequenced sample consisted of naive T cells sorted from blood. These receptor sequences come from a man in his fifties in good health.

The V call is TRBV7-2, the J call TRBJ2-7, with D hard to call. The V end was cut by 0 bases, the J end by 1 base, with 10 bases between. Germline CDR1 SGHTA, CDR2 FQGNSA. This CDR3 has 15 residues. The CDR3 coding sequence is TGTGCCAGCAGCTTAGCCGGCCAAGCATCCTACGAGCAGTACTTC. This translates into CASSLAGQASYEQYF.

This clonotype has a count of ten or more. J is TRBJ2-7 and V is TRBV7-2; 10 nucleotides match TRBD1. CDR1 and CDR2 from the germline V gene are SGHTA and FQGNSA. The CDR3 is 14 residues long. J was trimmed by 2 bases and V by 4 bases; bases with no gene match: 2. CDR3 sequence reads: CASSSTGGPYEQYF. In nucleotides, the CDR3 is TGTGCCAGCAGCTCGACAGGGGGCCCCTACGAGCAGTACTTC.

The V gene is TRBV20-1, the J gene TRBJ2-3, with D perhaps assigned TRBD1 or TRBD2 (6 bases each). Germline assignment: CDR1 DFQATT and CDR2 SNEGSKA (reference sequence). The germline V and J ends were trimmed by 6 bases and 2 bases, with 15 bases remaining between them. The CDR3 consists of 14 residues. The CDR3 here is CSASEGVLTDTQYF. In DNA, the CDR3 is TGCAGTGCCTCGGAGGGGGTCCTCACAGATACGCAGTATTTT.

This clonotype was counted a few times. This chain joins TRBV5-4 and TRBJ2-1; a weak D match, TRBD1 (6 bases). Germline CDR1 reads SGHNT; CDR2 reads YYREEE (reference sequence). Between the trimmed V and J ends, which lost 1 base and 5 bases, there was a span of 19 bases. This CDR3 comprises 17 residues. CDR3 loop: CASSLPGGRSTNNEQFF. The CDR3 coding sequence is TGTGCCAGCAGCTTGCCTGGGGGCAGGAGCACTAACAATGAGCAGTTCTTC.

The chain joins TRBV6-4 to TRBJ1-6; perhaps TRBD1 as D (6 bases). The V end lost 3 bases, the J end lost 2 bases, and 8 bases lay between the germline ends. CDR1 and CDR2 (germline): MRHNA, SNTAGT. There are 15 residues in the CDR3. CDR3 residues: CASSEWDTYNSPLHF. CDR3 coding DNA: TGTGCCAGCAGTGAATGGGACACCTATAATTCACCCCTCCACTTT.

This clonotype was counted many times. The chain links TRBV6-5 to TRBJ2-2; no clear D gene. The length of the CDR3 is 13 residues. V was cut by 2 bases and J by 5 bases, with 6 bases left in between. The germline V gene has CDR1 MNHEY and CDR2 SVGAGI. CDR3 loop: CASSYEKTGELFF. The CDR3 nucleotides are TGTGCCAGCAGTTACGAGAAAACCGGGGAGCTGTTTTTT.

The chain carries TRBV7-2 and TRBJ2-7; 10 nucleotides match TRBD2. The germline CDR1 and CDR2 sequences are SGHTA and FQGNSA. V lost 5 bases and J lost 4; bases outside the gene matches: 5. The CDR3 has 14 residues. The CDR3 spells CASSPSGSRYEQYF. In DNA form, the CDR3 reads TGTGCCAGCAGCCCTAGCGGGAGCAGGTACGAGCAGTACTTC.

This clonotype showed up just a few times. The rearrangement links TRBV20-1 to TRBJ1-4; the match to TRBD1 covers 7 bases. The CDR3 runs to 12 residues. V gave up 5 bases and J gave up 8 bases; unmatched junction bases: 5. Germline CDR1 reads DFQATT; CDR2 reads SNEGSKA (reference sequence). In DNA form, the CDR3 reads TGCAGTGCTTCCAGGGGGGGGGAAAAACTGTTTTTT. As protein: CSASRGGEKLFF.

This clonotype has just a few counts. This rearrangement joins TRBV20-1 to TRBJ1-6, with TRBD1 matching over 7 bases. Per germline, CDR1 DFQATT and CDR2 SNEGSKA (reference sequence). The length of the CDR3 is 16 residues. With 4 bases clipped from V and 9 bases from J, the junction kept 15 bases outside the gene matches. CDR3 DNA sequence: TGCAGTGCTACAAACAATTACCAGGGGGGCGGTTCACCCCTCCACTTT. This encodes CSATNNYQGGGSPLHF.

Only a few counts were recorded for this clonotype. The chain links TRBV10-3 to TRBJ2-3; 7 nucleotides line up with TRBD2. Germline V gene sequence: CDR1 ENHRY, CDR2 SYGVKD. This CDR3 comprises 14 residues. J gave up 2 bases and V 10 bases, and 9 bases lay outside the gene matches. The CDR3 nucleotides are TGTGCCACCTCACGGCTAGCGGCCACAGATACGCAGTATTTT. This sequence encodes CATSRLAATDTQYF.

This clonotype was seen only a few times. CDR3 in DNA: TGTGCCAGCAGTCCCCCAGGACGGTCCTACGAGCAGTACTTC. It codes for CASSPPGRSYEQYF. V gene TRBV27 combines with J gene TRBJ2-7; unclear D gene. V was cut by 5 bases and J by 1 base, with 12 bases left in between. The germline V gene has CDR1 MNHEY and CDR2 SMNVEV (reference sequence). The CDR3 contains 14 residues.

This clonotype showed up just a few times. CDR3 protein: CASSPTSVSSYNEQFF. CDR3 nucleotide sequence: TGTGCCAGCAGCCCGACTAGCGTCAGCTCCTACAATGAGCAGTTCTTC. The V and J genes are TRBV4-2 and TRBJ2-1, with 8 positions matching TRBD2. Germline assignment: CDR1 LGHNA and CDR2 YNFKEQ. The V segment lost 4 bases and the J segment 0 bases; nucleotides outside the gene matches: 5. The CDR3 covers 16 residues.

The chain is built from TRBV12-3 or TRBV12-4 and TRBJ1-3; D remains ambiguous. The CDR3 covers 15 residues. V lost 3 bases and J 0 bases, leaving 9 bases between the germline ends. In DNA form, the CDR3 reads TGTGCCAGCAGTTTGGGAGCTGCCTCTGGAAACACCATATATTTT. Translated, it gives CASSLGAASGNTIYF.

This clonotype was seen only a few times. This chain joins TRBV5-1 and TRBJ2-7; D ambiguous. Trimming removed 0 bases at V and 3 bases at J, with 7 bases between. The CDR3 extends over 13 amino acids. Looked up from germline, CDR1 is SGHRS and CDR2 is YFSETQ. CDR3 DNA: TGCGCCAGCAGCTTGGACGGGTACTACGAGCAGTACTTC. Protein sequence: CASSLDGYYEQYF.

This clonotype was seen just once. The chain joins TRBV6-2 or TRBV6-3 to TRBJ2-7; a possible D gene is TRBD2 (6 bases). With 0 bases removed from V and 6 bases from J, the gap between germline ends came to 18 bases. Germline V gives CDR1 MNHEY, CDR2 SVGEGT. The length of the CDR3 is 16 residues. The DNA of the CDR3 is TGTGCCAGCAGTTACTCGATCGTTCCGGTTAGCGGCGAGCAGTACTTC. As protein: CASSYSIVPVSGEQYF.

The gene calls are TRBV5-1 and TRBJ2-7, with D uncertain. Per germline, CDR1 SGHRS and CDR2 YFSETQ. The ends were cut back, 0 bases at V and 8 bases at J, with 21 bases in the middle. The CDR3 has 16 amino acids. The CDR3 nucleotides are TGCGCCAGCAGCTTGGTAGTCCAAGCCCCAAGGGTTCAGCAGTACTTC. As protein: CASSLVVQAPRVQQYF. Using reference TRBV5-1 and TRBJ2-7 for the parts outside the CDR3, the full variable domain is KAGVTQTPRYLIKTRGQQVTLSCSPISGHRSVSWYQQTPGQGLQFLFEYFSETQRNKGNFPGRFSGRQFSNSRSEMNVSTLELGDSALYLCASSLVVQAPRVQQYFGPGTRLTVT.

V and J are TRBV29-1 and TRBJ2-7; D is possibly TRBD2 (5 bases). Trimming shortened V by 1 base and J by 0 bases, and 16 bases separated the two germline ends. Germline CDR1 reads SQVTM; CDR2 reads ANQGSEA. This CDR3 has 16 amino acids. This CDR3 is CSVEGADDYSSYEQYF. CDR3 DNA sequence: TGCAGCGTTGAAGGAGCGGACGATTACAGCTCCTACGAGCAGTACTTC.

The rearrangement joins TRBV19 to TRBJ2-7; 9 bases match TRBD1. Germline CDR1 LNHDA, CDR2 SQIVND (reference sequence). This CDR3 has 14 residues. With 7 bases clipped from V and 5 bases from J, the junction kept 9 bases outside the gene matches. The CDR3 loop reads CASNHPGTGHEQYF. CDR3 in DNA: TGTGCCAGTAACCATCCCGGGACAGGGCACGAGCAGTACTTC.

The genes are TRBV28 and TRBJ1-4; a weak D match, TRBD1 (6 bases). V lost 7 bases and J 5 bases, leaving 17 bases between the germline ends. The germline gives CDR1 MDHEN, CDR2 SYDVKM. This CDR3 has 15 residues. CDR3 protein: CASTSGTLLNEKLFF. CDR3 DNA sequence: TGTGCCAGCACCTCCGGGACACTTCTAAATGAAAAACTGTTTTTT.

This clonotype occurred many times. The chain has TRBV5-1 and TRBJ1-2, with 7 bases fitting TRBD1. V shed 0 bases, J shed 9 bases, and the junction held 5 bases outside the gene matches. The V gene's germline CDR1 is SGHRS and CDR2 YFSETQ. This CDR3 is built from 13 residues. The DNA of the CDR3 is TGCGCCAGCAGCTTGGATACAGGGGTGCGCTACACCTTC. Translating gives CASSLDTGVRYTF.

V gene TRBV11-2 combines with J gene TRBJ1-1; no firm D call. CDR3 length: 14 residues. V was trimmed by 3 bases and J by 0 bases, leaving 8 bases between them. The germline V gene encodes CDR1 SGHAT and CDR2 FQNNGV. CDR3 sequence: CASSFRGMNTEAFF. The CDR3 DNA reads TGTGCCAGCAGCTTTAGAGGGATGAACACTGAAGCTTTCTTT.

This clonotype was picked up a small number of times. This chain links TRBV6-1 with TRBJ1-2; D perhaps matches TRBD1 (5 bases). The CDR3 sequence is 14 residues long. CDR1 and CDR2 (germline): MNHNS, SASEGT. Trimming removed 0 bases from V and 8 bases from J, with 13 bases in between. The CDR3 nucleotides read TGTGCCAGCAGTGAAGCGGGGGTTATGAGGGGCTACACCTTC. Its protein is CASSEAGVMRGYTF.